Presented here are 24 T cell receptor beta chains from one specimen sequenced in a study of patients and donors after allogeneic stem cell transplantation. TCRdb used MiXCR to reprocess the RT-PCR reads, holding one entry per CDR3 protein. In the table there are approximately 99,000 distinct CDR3 sequences, over 30% of which are singletons. Material for sequencing was blood, either unsorted or a sorted T cell fraction (not recorded which). Receptors originate from a human donor who was either an allogeneic HSCT recipient or a stem cell or donor lymphocyte infusion donor (not recorded which). It is not recorded whose cells these are; they may come from a transplant donor.

This clonotype was counted a few times. This sequence joins TRBV12-3 or TRBV12-4 and TRBJ1-2; unclear D gene. V dropped 3 bases and J dropped 1 base, with 6 bases sitting between them. The CDR3 is made up of 13 amino acids. CDR3 bases: TGTGCCAGCAGTTTCCAGTTTAACTATGGCTACACCTTC. As protein: CASSFQFNYGYTF.

V usage is TRBV3-1 and J usage is TRBJ1-2; a possible D gene is TRBD1 (5 bases). V dropped 2 bases and J dropped 4 bases, with 17 bases sitting between them. The CDR3 totals 16 residues. The V gene's germline CDR1 is LGHDT and CDR2 YNNKEL (reference sequence). The CDR3: CASSQLITQGTYGYTF. CDR3 in DNA: TGTGCCAGCAGCCAACTCATCACTCAAGGGACCTATGGCTACACCTTC. Combining the CDR3 with reference TRBV3-1 and TRBJ1-2 gives the whole variable domain DTAVSQTPKYLVTQMGNDKSIKCEQNLGHDTMYWYKQDSKKFLKIMFSYNNKELIINETVPNRFSPKSPDKAHLNLHINSLELGDSAVYFCASSQLITQGTYGYTFGSGTRLTVV.

The chain employs TRBV5-1 and TRBJ1-3, with D hard to call. The CDR3 is 14 residues long. V gave up 2 bases and J gave up 3 bases, with 9 bases separating them. CDR1 is SGHRS, CDR2 YFSETQ, per germline. CDR3 amino acids: CASSLDGNGNTIYF. The CDR3 region has the DNA TGCGCCAGCAGCTTAGACGGCAATGGAAACACCATATATTTT.

The chain recombines TRBV20-1 with TRBJ2-2; D is unclear. Between the trimmed V and J ends, which lost 5 bases and 6 bases, there was a span of 7 bases. CDR3 size: 11 residues. Per the germline V gene, CDR1 is DFQATT and CDR2 is SNEGSKA (reference sequence). Written as DNA, the CDR3 is TGCAGTGCTCCGACCGCCGGGGAGCTGTTTTTT. This gives the protein CSAPTAGELFF.

In nucleotides, the CDR3 is TGTGCCAGCAGGCGGTTTGGGAACACTGAAGCTTTCTTT. Translated, it gives CASRRFGNTEAFF. The chain uses TRBV6-5 and TRBJ1-1, with unresolved D. The V and J ends lost 6 bases and 1 base respectively, with 9 bases between them. The CDR3 covers 13 residues. The germline V gene has CDR1 MNHEY and CDR2 SVGAGI.

As for this clonotype: A read error may produce the germline difference seen at one junction end. This chain uses TRBV5-6 with TRBJ1-2; D is ambiguous. This CDR3 is built from 11 residues. Germline CDR1 SGHDT, CDR2 YYEEEE. The DNA of the CDR3 is TGTGCCAGCAGCAAGAACTCTGGCTACACCTTC. This translates into CASSKNSGYTF.

There are a few counts of this clonotype. J is TRBJ2-1 and V is TRBV20-1, with 10 bases that match TRBD2. The germline V gene has CDR1 DFQATT and CDR2 SNEGSKA (reference sequence). This CDR3 is built from 15 residues. With V trimmed by 3 bases and J by 5 bases, 7 bases remained unmatched. As DNA, the CDR3 is TGCAGTGCTAGTCCTCTAGCGGGAGTAAACAATGAGCAGTTCTTC. It specifies CSASPLAGVNNEQFF.

The chain has TRBV28 and TRBJ2-2; no reliable D call. Trimming cost V 6 bases and J 9 bases, with 14 bases left between them. Germline V CDR1 and CDR2: MDHEN, SYDVKM. There are 13 residues in the CDR3. CDR3 residues: CASSYTRARELFF. In nucleotides, the CDR3 is TGTGCCAGCAGCTATACACGGGCGAGGGAGCTGTTTTTT. The variable domain in full, completed from reference TRBV28 and TRBJ2-2, reads DVKVTQSSRYLVKRTGEKVFLECVQDMDHENMFWYRQDPGLGLRLIYFSYDVKMKEKGDIPEGYSVSREKKERFSLILESASTNQTSMYLCASSYTRARELFFGEGSRLTVL.

The J gene is TRBJ2-7, the V gene TRBV5-5; the match to TRBD2 covers 10 bases. This CDR3 spans 15 amino acids. The J segment lost 1 base and the V segment lost 3 bases, leaving 4 bases of the junction unmatched. Germline V gene lookup returns CDR1 SGHKS and CDR2 YYEKEE (reference sequence). The CDR3 here is CASSYPSGSSYEQYF. The CDR3 DNA reads as TGTGCCAGCAGCTACCCTAGCGGGAGTTCCTACGAGCAGTACTTC.

Ten or more counts support this clonotype. The V call is TRBV6-5, the J call TRBJ2-1; 11 positions match TRBD2. The CDR3 length is 16 residues. The germline V gene has CDR1 MNHEY and CDR2 SVGAGI. V lost 5 bases and J lost 3; bases outside the gene matches: 6. CDR3 protein: CASSPRLAGLYNEQFF. Written as DNA, the CDR3 is TGTGCCAGCAGTCCGCGACTAGCGGGACTCTACAATGAGCAGTTCTTC.

This chain connects TRBV18 to TRBJ2-4; TRBD1 agrees at 7 bases. Germline assignment: CDR1 KGHSH and CDR2 LQKENI. This CDR3 contains 14 residues. Germline trimming cut 1 base from V and 6 bases from J; bases unmatched to any gene: 3. CDR3 region: CASSPQGAANIQYF. As DNA, the CDR3 is TGTGCCAGCTCACCACAGGGGGCCGCAAACATTCAGTACTTC.

This chain links TRBV7-9 with TRBJ1-4; D uncertain. Trimming shortened V by 2 bases and J by 4 bases, and 8 bases separated the two germline ends. This CDR3 has 14 residues. Germline loops: CDR1 SEHNR, CDR2 FQNEAQ (reference sequence). For the CDR3, the DNA is TGTGCCAGCAGCTTATCGGGGAGTAATGAAAAACTGTTTTTT. Translation gives CASSLSGSNEKLFF.

This clonotype occurred a few times. J is TRBJ1-1 and V is TRBV7-2; D remains unclear. Trimming removed 3 bases at V and 6 bases at J, with 11 bases between. Germline V CDR1 and CDR2: SGHTA, FQGNSA. The CDR3 sequence is 13 residues long. CDR3 protein: CASSFDAYAEAFF. In DNA form, the CDR3 reads TGTGCCAGCAGCTTTGATGCGTACGCTGAAGCTTTCTTT.

The chain employs TRBV20-1 and TRBJ2-7; D remains unclear. Trimming took off 5 bases at V and 6 bases at J, with 11 bases between the two ends. The V gene's germline CDR1 is DFQATT and CDR2 SNEGSKA (reference sequence). The CDR3 is 11 residues long. In DNA form, the CDR3 reads TGCAGTGCTTTTGAAATCCGCGAGCAGTACTTC. It is translated as CSAFEIREQYF.

This clonotype has a handful of counts. The genes are TRBV4-3 and TRBJ1-2, with 8 bases that match TRBD1. The CDR3 is made up of 16 amino acids. Germline V lookup: CDR1 LGHNA, CDR2 YSLEER. V lost 0 bases and J lost 4; bases outside the gene matches: 7. The CDR3 loop is CASSQDPQGASYGYTF. CDR3 coding DNA: TGCGCCAGCAGCCAAGATCCCCAGGGGGCCAGCTATGGCTACACCTTC.

The V gene is TRBV20-1, the J gene TRBJ2-2; no firm D call. Trimming left V 6 bases short and J 7 bases short, with 9 bases between. The CDR3 has 11 amino acids. Germline CDR1 is DFQATT and CDR2 is SNEGSKA (reference sequence). The CDR3 loop is CSATRSGELFF. In DNA form, the CDR3 reads TGCAGTGCGACACGTAGCGGGGAGCTGTTTTTT.

V gene TRBV20-1 combines with J gene TRBJ2-7; a weak D match, TRBD2 (6 bases). This CDR3 is 12 amino acids long. Germline CDR1 reads DFQATT; CDR2 reads SNEGSKA (reference sequence). The ends were cut back, 1 base at V and 6 bases at J, with 10 bases in the middle. In DNA, the CDR3 is TGCAGTGCTAGAGCGGGAGCTGCCGAGCAGTACTTC. It specifies CSARAGAAEQYF.

The chain carries TRBV5-1 and TRBJ2-7; 8 bases are shared with TRBD1. The CDR3 extends over 14 amino acids. Germline CDR1 is SGHRS and CDR2 is YFSETQ. J was trimmed by 6 bases and V by 0 bases; bases with no gene match: 5. The CDR3 DNA is TGCGCCAGCAGCTTGGAGGGACAGGTGACCGAGCAGTACTTC. Its protein product is CASSLEGQVTEQYF.

The sample holds many counts of this clonotype. The V call is TRBV29-1, the J call TRBJ1-5; D not certain. CDR1 and CDR2 from the germline V gene are SQVTM and ANQGSEA. V shed 4 bases and J shed 0 bases, with 10 bases lying between them. The CDR3 spans 14 residues. CDR3 sequence reads: CSVATSNSNQPQHF. DNA for the CDR3: TGCAGCGTTGCGACAAGTAATAGCAATCAGCCCCAGCATTTT.

With respect to this clonotype: The missing conserved phenylalanine or tryptophan at the end of this CDR3 makes a read error likely. Because the CDR3's place on the DNA is in doubt, the DNA is left out and the CDR3 is given as listed by TCRdb. J is TRBJ1-6 and V is TRBV27; the D call of TRBD1 is as the table states it, not checked on the DNA. The germline V gene encodes CDR1 MNHEY and CDR2 SMNVEV (reference sequence). The CDR3 length equals 15 residues, ends included. CDR3: CTSSPRTGSEITPPL.

The chain links TRBV4-2 to TRBJ1-4; D is possibly TRBD1 (6 bases). The CDR3 runs to 18 residues. CDR1 LGHNA and CDR2 YNFKEQ come from the germline V gene. V lost 0 bases and J 4 bases, leaving 18 bases between the germline ends. The CDR3 coding sequence is TGTGCCAGCAGCCAAGATTCCGTACAGGGACGCGGTAATGAAAAACTGTTTTTT. Translating it yields CASSQDSVQGRGNEKLFF.

The chain is built from TRBV20-1 and TRBJ2-1; 12 bases fit TRBD2. Germline V CDR1 and CDR2: DFQATT, SNEGSKA (reference sequence). The ends lost 3 bases at V and 7 bases at J; junction bases unmatched: 13. The CDR3 is made up of 17 amino acids. The CDR3 coding sequence is TGCAGTGCTAGTCGGCTAGCGGGAGGGCCGAATGGGAATGAGCAGTTCTTC. Translating gives CSASRLAGGPNGNEQFF.

The sample holds a few counts of this clonotype. The V call is TRBV10-3, the J call TRBJ2-7; tentative D call: TRBD1 (6 bases). The V end lost 0 bases, the J end lost 6 bases, and 18 bases lay between the germline ends. CDR1 ENHRY and CDR2 SYGVKD come from the germline V gene. The length of the CDR3 is 16 residues. This chain's CDR3 is CAISESEQGRGSEQYF. CDR3 DNA sequence: TGTGCCATCAGTGAGTCAGAACAGGGAAGAGGGAGCGAGCAGTACTTC.

V is TRBV7-9 and J is TRBJ2-7; TRBD2 agrees at 14 bases. Germline V gene data show CDR1 as SEHNR and CDR2 as FQNEAQ (reference sequence). The CDR3 consists of 15 residues. V was clipped by 5 bases and J by 7 bases; unmatched bases: 7. CDR3 protein: CASSETSGRAGEQYF. CDR3 nucleotide sequence: TGTGCCAGCAGCGAGACTAGCGGGAGGGCAGGAGAGCAGTACTTC.